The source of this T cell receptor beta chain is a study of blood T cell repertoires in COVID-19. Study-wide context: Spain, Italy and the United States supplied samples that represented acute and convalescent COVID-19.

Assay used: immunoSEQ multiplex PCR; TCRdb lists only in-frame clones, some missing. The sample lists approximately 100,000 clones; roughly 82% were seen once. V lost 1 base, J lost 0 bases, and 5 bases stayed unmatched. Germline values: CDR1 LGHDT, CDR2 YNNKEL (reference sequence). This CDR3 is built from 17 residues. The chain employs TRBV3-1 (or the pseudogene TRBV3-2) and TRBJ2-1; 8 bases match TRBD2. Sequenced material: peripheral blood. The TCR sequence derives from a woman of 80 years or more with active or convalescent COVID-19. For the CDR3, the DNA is TGTGCCAGCAGCCAAGCCGACGGGAGGGGCTCCTACAATGAGCAGTTCTTC. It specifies CASSQADGRGSYNEQFF.